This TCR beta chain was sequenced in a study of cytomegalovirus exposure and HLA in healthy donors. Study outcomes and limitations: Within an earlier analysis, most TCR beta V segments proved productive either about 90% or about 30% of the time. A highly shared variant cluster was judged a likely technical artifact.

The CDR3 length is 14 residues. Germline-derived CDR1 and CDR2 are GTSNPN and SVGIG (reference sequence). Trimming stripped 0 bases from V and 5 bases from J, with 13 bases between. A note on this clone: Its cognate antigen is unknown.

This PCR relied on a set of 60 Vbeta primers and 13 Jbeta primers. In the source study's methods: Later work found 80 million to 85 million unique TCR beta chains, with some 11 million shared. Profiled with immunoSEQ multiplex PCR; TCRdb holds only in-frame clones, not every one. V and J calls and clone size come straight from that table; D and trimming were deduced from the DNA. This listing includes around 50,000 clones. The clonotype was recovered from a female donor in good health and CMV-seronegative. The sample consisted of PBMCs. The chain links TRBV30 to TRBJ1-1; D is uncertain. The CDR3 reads CAWSVDRRRTEAFF. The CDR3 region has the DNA TGTGCCTGGAGTGTGGACCGAAGGAGGACTGAAGCTTTCTTT.